These T cell receptor beta chains were read from a single sample in a study of shared clonotypes between healthy human individuals. Measured with immunoSEQ multiplex PCR; TCRdb has only the in-frame clones, and not every one. The table lists roughly 2.4 million clones, approximately 94% of them singletons. Sequencing was carried out using naive CD4+ T cells sorted from blood. These receptors were obtained from a young man in good health. The CDR3 runs from the conserved cysteine through the conserved F or W. D genes are given only for firm matches.

d_call: .
v_call: TRBV7-9
j_call: TRBJ2-3
cdr3_aa: CASSFQGSTDTQYF

d_call: TRBD2
v_call: TRBV10-2
j_call: TRBJ2-7
cdr3_aa: CASSRTSGPSYEQYF

d_call: TRBD1
v_call: TRBV6-5
j_call: TRBJ2-7
cdr3_aa: CASSFRDRGRYEQYF

d_call: TRBD1
v_call: TRBV10-3
j_call: TRBJ2-3
cdr3_aa: CAILGQGHADTQYF

d_call: TRBD1
v_call: TRBV29-1
j_call: TRBJ2-5
cdr3_aa: CSALTGGGETQYF

d_call: .
v_call: TRBV30
j_call: TRBJ1-2
cdr3_aa: CAWAVELVTARGGQRRFGYTF

d_call: TRBD1
v_call: TRBV30
j_call: TRBJ2-1
cdr3_aa: CAWSFLQRGPYNEQFF

d_call: .
v_call: TRBV11-2
j_call: TRBJ1-4
cdr3_aa: CASSLDMALRNEKLFF

d_call: .
v_call: TRBV5-5
j_call: TRBJ1-3
cdr3_aa: CASSLGGAGNTIYF

d_call: TRBD1
v_call: TRBV28
j_call: TRBJ2-5
cdr3_aa: CASSRDRRKETQYF

d_call: .
v_call: TRBV11-2
j_call: TRBJ1-5
cdr3_aa: CASSQEGGQPQHF

d_call: .
v_call: TRBV11-2
j_call: TRBJ2-6
cdr3_aa: CASSLVGDHSGANVLTF

d_call: .
v_call: TRBV7-2
j_call: TRBJ1-6
cdr3_aa: CASSLDRGAVSYSPLHF

d_call: .
v_call: TRBV11-3
j_call: TRBJ1-3
cdr3_aa: CASSSASGNTIYF

d_call: .
v_call: TRBV19
j_call: TRBJ2-2
cdr3_aa: CASSIEGSTGELFF

d_call: TRBD1
v_call: TRBV19
j_call: TRBJ1-6
cdr3_aa: CASSMGQNNSPLHF

d_call: .
v_call: TRBV5-1
j_call: TRBJ2-2
cdr3_aa: CASSEQGVQNTGELFF

d_call: .
v_call: TRBV6-1
j_call: TRBJ1-5
cdr3_aa: CASDDGINQPQHF

d_call: .
v_call: TRBV7-8
j_call: TRBJ1-2
cdr3_aa: CASQNNQESTFNGYTF

d_call: .
v_call: TRBV7-9
j_call: TRBJ1-2
cdr3_aa: CASSLAPPGETGYTF

d_call: TRBD1
v_call: TRBV7-2
j_call: TRBJ2-7
cdr3_aa: CASMGVDRGAYEQYF

d_call: .
v_call: TRBV9
j_call: TRBJ2-2
cdr3_aa: CASSARGNTGELFF